This TCR beta chain was identified in a study of blood T cell repertoires in COVID-19. As for the study in general: Samples came from the United States, Italy and Spain, spanning acute and convalescent COVID-19. The analysed material was cDNA or gDNA that came from T cells, B-cell-depleted T cells, or PBMCs.

Germline V gene sequence: CDR1 MDHEN, CDR2 SYDVKM. The ends lost 5 bases at V and 6 bases at J; junction bases unmatched: 9. This CDR3 contains 16 residues. Sequencing was performed with immunoSEQ multiplex PCR; in TCRdb, only in-frame clones are kept and a portion is missing. The repertoire includes 250,000 or so clones, 85% to 95% of them detected once, and roughly 2.9% sits in the top ten. Grouping used clinical history reported by participants in a survey and questionnaire. Each exposed participant met a COVID-19 case in the 2 weeks preceding study entry. This TCR came from a man between 40 and 49 years old who had been exposed to COVID-19. This chain joins TRBV28 and TRBJ1-6; 8 bases line up with TRBD1. The specimen sequenced was PBMCs or T cells enriched from blood (not recorded which). This CDR3 is CASSLRTGLLNSPLHF. The CDR3 coding sequence is TGTGCCAGCAGTCTTAGGACAGGGCTTCTTAATTCACCCCTCCACTTT.